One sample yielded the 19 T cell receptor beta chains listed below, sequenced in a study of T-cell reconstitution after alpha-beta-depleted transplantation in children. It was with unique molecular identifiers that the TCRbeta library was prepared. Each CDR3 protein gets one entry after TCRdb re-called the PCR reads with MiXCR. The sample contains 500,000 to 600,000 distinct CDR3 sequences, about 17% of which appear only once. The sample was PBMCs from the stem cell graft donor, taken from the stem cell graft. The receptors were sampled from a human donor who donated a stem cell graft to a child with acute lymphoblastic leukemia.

CDR3 protein: CASSLEAAGGAPGDTQYF. For the CDR3, the DNA is TGCGCCAGCAGCTTGGAAGCAGCAGGGGGCGCCCCCGGAGATACGCAGTATTTT. The rearrangement links TRBV5-1 to TRBJ2-3, with TRBD1 matching over 8 bases. This CDR3 contains 18 residues. Trimming took 0 bases from V and 5 from J; bases not matched to a gene: 14. CDR1 and CDR2 (germline): SGHRS, YFSETQ.

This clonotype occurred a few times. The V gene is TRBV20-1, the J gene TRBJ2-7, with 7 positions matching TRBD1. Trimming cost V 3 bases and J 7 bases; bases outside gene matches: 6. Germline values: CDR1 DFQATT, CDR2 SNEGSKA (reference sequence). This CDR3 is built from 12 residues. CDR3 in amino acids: CSARPGGGEQYF. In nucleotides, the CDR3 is TGCAGTGCTAGGCCAGGGGGTGGGGAGCAGTACTTC.

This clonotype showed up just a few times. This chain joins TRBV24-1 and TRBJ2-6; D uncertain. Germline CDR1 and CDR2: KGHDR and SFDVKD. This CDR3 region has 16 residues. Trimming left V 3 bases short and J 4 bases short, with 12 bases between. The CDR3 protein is CATSDPRLKGANVLTF. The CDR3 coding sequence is TGTGCCACCAGTGATCCACGACTGAAAGGGGCCAACGTCCTGACTTTC.

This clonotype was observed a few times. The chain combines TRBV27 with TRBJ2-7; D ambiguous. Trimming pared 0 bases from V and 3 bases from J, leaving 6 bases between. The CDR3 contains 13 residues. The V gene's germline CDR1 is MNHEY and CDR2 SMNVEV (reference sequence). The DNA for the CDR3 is TGTGCCAGCAGTTTATCGGCCCGCTACGAGCAGTACTTC. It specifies CASSLSARYEQYF.

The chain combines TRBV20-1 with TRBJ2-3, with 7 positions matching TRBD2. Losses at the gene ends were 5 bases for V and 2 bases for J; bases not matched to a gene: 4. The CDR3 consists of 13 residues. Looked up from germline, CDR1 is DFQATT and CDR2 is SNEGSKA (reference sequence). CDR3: CSAGTSVTDTQYF. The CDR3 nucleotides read TGCAGTGCTGGTACTAGCGTCACAGATACGCAGTATTTT.

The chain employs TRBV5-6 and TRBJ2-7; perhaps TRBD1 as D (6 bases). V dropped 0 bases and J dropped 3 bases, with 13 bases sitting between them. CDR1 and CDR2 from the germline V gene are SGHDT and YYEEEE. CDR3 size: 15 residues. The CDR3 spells CASSLARGPNYEQYF. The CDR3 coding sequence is TGTGCCAGCAGCTTGGCCAGGGGTCCGAACTACGAGCAGTACTTC.

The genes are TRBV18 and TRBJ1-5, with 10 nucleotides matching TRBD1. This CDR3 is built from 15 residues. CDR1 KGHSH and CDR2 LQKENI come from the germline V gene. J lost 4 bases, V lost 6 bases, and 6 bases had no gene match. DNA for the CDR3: TGTGCCAGCTCTGCATTGGACAGGGGGAATCAGCCCCAGCATTTT. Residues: CASSALDRGNQPQHF. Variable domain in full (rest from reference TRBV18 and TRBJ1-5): NAGVMQNPRHLVRRRGQEARLRCSPMKGHSHVYWYRQLPEEGLKFMVYLQKENIIDESGMPKERFSAEFPKEGPSILRIQQVVRGDSAAYFCASSALDRGNQPQHFGDGTRLSIL.

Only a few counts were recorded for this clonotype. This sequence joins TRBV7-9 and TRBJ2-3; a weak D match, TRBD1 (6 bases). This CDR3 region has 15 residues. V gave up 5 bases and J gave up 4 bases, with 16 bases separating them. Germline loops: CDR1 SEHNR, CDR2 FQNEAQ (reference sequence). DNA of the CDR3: TGTGCCAGCAGCGTCCGAACAACAGGGTCAGATACGCAGTATTTT. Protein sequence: CASSVRTTGSDTQYF.

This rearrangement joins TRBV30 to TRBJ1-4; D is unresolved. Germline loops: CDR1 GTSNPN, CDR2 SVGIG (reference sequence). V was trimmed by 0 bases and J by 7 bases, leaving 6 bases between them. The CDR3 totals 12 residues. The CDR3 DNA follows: TGTGCCTGGAGTGTATGGGGTGAAAAACTGTTTTTT. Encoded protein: CAWSVWGEKLFF.

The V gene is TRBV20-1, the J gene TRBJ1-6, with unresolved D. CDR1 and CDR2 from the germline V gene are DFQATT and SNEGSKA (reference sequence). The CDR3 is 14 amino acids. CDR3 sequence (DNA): TGCAGCCCCCGGAGAGCCCACTATAATTCACCCCTCCACTTT. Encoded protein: CSPRRAHYNSPLHF.

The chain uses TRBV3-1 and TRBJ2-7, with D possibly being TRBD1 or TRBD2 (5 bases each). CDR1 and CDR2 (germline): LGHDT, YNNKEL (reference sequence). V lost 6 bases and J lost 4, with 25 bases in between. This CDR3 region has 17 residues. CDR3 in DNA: TGTGCCAGCAGTCAAAGTCGGGGCGGCCATTCCCTATACGAGCAGTACTTC. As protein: CASSQSRGGHSLYEQYF.

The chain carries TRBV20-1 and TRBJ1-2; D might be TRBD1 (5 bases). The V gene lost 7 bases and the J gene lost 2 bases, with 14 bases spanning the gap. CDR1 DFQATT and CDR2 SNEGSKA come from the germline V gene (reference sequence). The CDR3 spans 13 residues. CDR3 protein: CSGGLVPNYGYTF. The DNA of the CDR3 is TGCAGTGGGGGGTTAGTTCCAAACTATGGCTACACCTTC.

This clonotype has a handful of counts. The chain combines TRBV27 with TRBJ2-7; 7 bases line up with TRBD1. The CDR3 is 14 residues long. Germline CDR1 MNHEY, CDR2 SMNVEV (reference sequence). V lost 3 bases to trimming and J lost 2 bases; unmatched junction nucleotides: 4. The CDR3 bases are TGTGCCAGCAGTTTGGGGGACAGAACCTACGAGCAGTACTTC. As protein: CASSLGDRTYEQYF.

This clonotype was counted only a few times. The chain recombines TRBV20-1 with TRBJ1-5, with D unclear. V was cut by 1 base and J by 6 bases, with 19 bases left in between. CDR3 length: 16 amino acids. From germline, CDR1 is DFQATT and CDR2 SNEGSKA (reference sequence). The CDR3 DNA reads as TGCAGTGCTAGAGGTCCATCCGCCGGTGCGGCTCAGCCCCAGCATTTT. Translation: CSARGPSAGAAQPQHF.

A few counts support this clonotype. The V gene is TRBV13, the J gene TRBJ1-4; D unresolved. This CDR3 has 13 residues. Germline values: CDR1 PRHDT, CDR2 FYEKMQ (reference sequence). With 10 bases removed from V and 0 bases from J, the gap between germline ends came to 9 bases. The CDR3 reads CATTDSTNEKLFF. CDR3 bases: TGTGCCACCACAGACTCAACTAATGAAAAACTGTTTTTT.

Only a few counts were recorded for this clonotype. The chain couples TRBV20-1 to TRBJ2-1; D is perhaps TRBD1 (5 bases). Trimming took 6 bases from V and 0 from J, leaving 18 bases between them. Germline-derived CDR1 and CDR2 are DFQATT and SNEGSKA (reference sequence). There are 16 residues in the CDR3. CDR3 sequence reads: CSAIDVVGLSYNEQFF. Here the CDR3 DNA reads TGCAGTGCAATCGATGTAGTGGGGCTCTCCTACAATGAGCAGTTCTTC.

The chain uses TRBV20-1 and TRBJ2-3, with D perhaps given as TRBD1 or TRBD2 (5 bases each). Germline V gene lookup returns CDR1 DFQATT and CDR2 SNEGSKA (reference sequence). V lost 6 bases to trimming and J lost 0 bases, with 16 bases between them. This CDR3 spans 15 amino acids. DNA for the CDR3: TGCAGTGCCACCCTTGGGACGGAGAGCACAGATACGCAGTATTTT. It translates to CSATLGTESTDTQYF.

The DNA for the CDR3 is TGTGCCAGCAGCCAACCCCGACTGGCGGGAAAGGGATCCTACAATGAGCAGTTCTTC. Translating it yields CASSQPRLAGKGSYNEQFF. The chain is built from TRBV3-1 and TRBJ2-1, with a weak D call TRBD2 (6 bases). The CDR3 sequence is 19 residues long. CDR1 is LGHDT, CDR2 YNNKEL, per germline (reference sequence). Trimming removed 2 bases from V and 1 base from J, with 21 bases in between.

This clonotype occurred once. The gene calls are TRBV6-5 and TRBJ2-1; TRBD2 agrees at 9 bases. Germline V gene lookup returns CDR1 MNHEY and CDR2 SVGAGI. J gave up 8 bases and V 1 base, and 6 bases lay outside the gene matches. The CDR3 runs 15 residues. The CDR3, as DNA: TGTGCCAGCAGTTACTATGCGGGAGGGGGCGATGAGCAGTTCTTC. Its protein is CASSYYAGGGDEQFF.